This passage covers 16 T cell receptor beta chains from one sample sequenced in a study of shared clonotypes between healthy human individuals. Sequencing used immunoSEQ multiplex PCR; TCRdb keeps in-frame clones, though not all of them. Here the sample spans more than 2,000,000 clones, just over 90% being singletons. The sequencing input was naive CD4+ T cells from PBMCs. Subset denoted: CD45RA+ positively selected. The receptors shown here come from a man aged 18 to 30 in good health. Some clones in this sample may be carry-over from other donors' samples.

This clone has just one count. J is TRBJ2-6 and V is TRBV29-1; D not certain. Per the germline V gene, CDR1 is SQVTM and CDR2 is ANQGSEA. The CDR3 length is 14 residues. Between the trimmed V and J ends, which lost 3 bases and 0 bases, there was a span of 6 bases. The CDR3 nucleotides are TGCAGCGTTGACCAGACCTCTGGGGCCAACGTCCTGACTTTC. This gives the protein CSVDQTSGANVLTF.

This clone was observed a single time. The rearrangement joins TRBV5-1 to TRBJ2-5; no clear D. The germline CDR1 and CDR2 sequences are SGHRS and YFSETQ. The CDR3 spans 15 residues. V was cut by 0 bases and J by 4 bases, with 13 bases left in between. The CDR3 spells CASSLVVGLAETQYF. CDR3 coding DNA: TGCGCCAGCAGCTTGGTGGTGGGCCTGGCAGAGACCCAGTACTTC.

The chain is built from TRBV27 and TRBJ2-1; no definite D call. The CDR3 runs 17 residues. The germline V gene encodes CDR1 MNHEY and CDR2 SMNVEV (reference sequence). Trimming cost V 5 bases and J 5 bases, with 22 bases left between them. The CDR3 spells CASSPKWTRSEHNEQFF. The CDR3 nucleotides are TGTGCCAGCAGTCCGAAATGGACCCGATCGGAACACAATGAGCAGTTCTTC.

This clone was counted a single time. This rearrangement joins TRBV5-6 to TRBJ2-5, with D possibly TRBD1 on 5 matching bases. Trimming removed 4 bases from V and 2 bases from J, with 12 bases in between. Germline values: CDR1 SGHDT, CDR2 YYEEEE. This CDR3 comprises 14 residues. The CDR3 sequence is CASSPGRVQETQYF. Written as DNA, the CDR3 is TGTGCCAGCAGCCCAGGCAGGGTGCAAGAGACCCAGTACTTC.

This rearrangement joins TRBV6-6 to TRBJ2-7; D is ambiguous. Trimming took off 2 bases at V and 7 bases at J, with 12 bases between the two ends. In germline, CDR1 is MNHNY, CDR2 SVGAGI (reference sequence). This CDR3 has 13 amino acids. The CDR3, as DNA: TGTGCCAGCAGTTACGAAAGGGTGAGGGAGCAGTACTTC. This gives the protein CASSYERVREQYF.

This rearrangement joins TRBV18 to TRBJ2-1; 7 positions agree with TRBD2. This CDR3 spans 16 amino acids. The junction had 7 bases not matched to a gene; V was cut back by 3 bases and J by 2 bases. Germline CDR1 KGHSH, CDR2 LQKENI. The CDR3 region is CASSPTSSFTYNEQFF. The CDR3 DNA reads as TGTGCCAGCTCACCGACTAGCTCCTTCACCTACAATGAGCAGTTCTTC.

In regard to this clone: Germline and junction disagree at one end, which may indicate a read error. The CDR3 bases are TGTGCCAGCAGCCTAACGCCTAGCGGCACAGATACGCAGTATTTT. Amino acid sequence: CASSLTPSGTDTQYF. The chain carries TRBV7-3 and TRBJ2-3, with D possibly being TRBD2 (6 bases). CDR3 length: 15 amino acids. Germline values: CDR1 SGHTA, CDR2 FQGTGA.

The chain uses TRBV11-3 and TRBJ2-1; D gene uncertain. The V gene lost 3 bases and the J gene lost 0 bases, with 3 bases spanning the gap. The CDR3 length is 13 residues. Germline assignment: CDR1 SGHNT and CDR2 YENEEA. For the CDR3, the DNA is TGTGCCAGCAGCTTTCGCTCCTACAATGAGCAGTTCTTC. Residues: CASSFRSYNEQFF.

V gene TRBV6-1 combines with J gene TRBJ2-1, with D possibly called TRBD1 or TRBD2 (5 bases each). Looked up from germline, CDR1 is MNHNS and CDR2 is SASEGT. V shed 8 bases and J shed 4 bases, with 15 bases lying between them. The CDR3 is 14 residues long. The CDR3 coding sequence is TGTGCCAGCCTACCTGGGGGATCTTACAATGAGCAGTTCTTC. This encodes CASLPGGSYNEQFF.

The chain has TRBV10-2 and TRBJ2-1, with 9 bases aligning to TRBD2. The germline CDR1 and CDR2 sequences are WSHSY and SAAADI. With V trimmed by 5 bases and J by 6 bases, 8 bases remained unmatched. The length of the CDR3 is 15 residues. CDR3 bases: TGCGCCAGCAGTTCTAGTAGCGGGAGTACCAATGAGCAGTTCTTC. Translated: CASSSSSGSTNEQFF.

This clone is a singleton in its sample. The CDR3 DNA reads as TGTGCCATCAGTGAAGGCTGGCAGGTACCGGGCTATGGCTACACCTTC. Its translation is CAISEGWQVPGYGYTF. The chain combines TRBV10-3 with TRBJ1-2; D remains unclear. Germline CDR1 ENHRY, CDR2 SYGVKD. The CDR3 totals 16 residues. V was trimmed by 3 bases and J by 4 bases, leaving 18 bases between them.

Only one count was recorded for this clone. This rearrangement joins TRBV7-2 to TRBJ1-4, with 7 bases that match TRBD1. The CDR3 length is 15 residues. Germline V gene lookup returns CDR1 SGHTA and CDR2 FQGNSA. J lost 2 bases, V lost 4 bases, and 4 bases had no gene match. The CDR3 loop is CASSSDRATNEKLFF. As DNA, the CDR3 is TGTGCCAGCAGCTCTGACAGGGCTACTAATGAAAAACTGTTTTTT.

This chain joins TRBV20-1 and TRBJ1-5; D not resolved. Trimming cost V 5 bases and J 9 bases, with 11 bases left between them. CDR3 length: 11 amino acids. CDR1 is DFQATT, CDR2 SNEGSKA, per germline (reference sequence). The DNA of the CDR3 is TGCAGTGCTGGCGGGGAAGGGCCCCAGCATTTT. It specifies CSAGGEGPQHF.

The chain uses TRBV15 and TRBJ2-7, with D maybe TRBD1 (5 bases). Deletions cut 0 bases from V and 0 bases from J, with 12 bases between. Germline CDR1 is LNHNV and CDR2 is YYDKDF (reference sequence). This CDR3 has 16 amino acids. The CDR3 sequence is CATSREGQMSSYEQYF. Here the CDR3 DNA reads TGTGCCACCAGCAGAGAGGGGCAGATGAGCTCCTACGAGCAGTACTTC.

The CDR3 region is CASSLPRTSGSTDTQYF. CDR3 DNA: TGTGCCAGCAGTCTACCCCGGACTAGCGGGAGTACCGATACGCAGTATTTT. This chain joins TRBV28 and TRBJ2-3; TRBD2 aligns across 13 bases. The CDR3 has 17 residues. Germline values: CDR1 MDHEN, CDR2 SYDVKM. Trimming removed 5 bases from V and 6 bases from J; junction bases left unmatched: 11.

This chain joins TRBV18 and TRBJ2-7; no clear D. The CDR3 has 16 amino acids. Between the trimmed V and J ends, which lost 3 bases and 5 bases, there was a span of 20 bases. Germline V gene sequence: CDR1 KGHSH, CDR2 LQKENI. CDR3 residues: CASSPLVRSVGHEQYF. CDR3 DNA: TGTGCCAGCTCACCCCTCGTTCGGTCCGTAGGTCACGAGCAGTACTTC.